Listed here are 19 T cell receptor beta chains from one sample, sequenced in a study of cytotoxic CD8 clonotypes in ibrutinib-treated CLL. TCRdb's table, derived via immunoSEQ multiplex PCR, lists solely in-frame clones and lacks some. The profile shows tens of thousands of clones, about 70% of them singletons. Sequences were derived from PBMCs, sampled after 24 months of ibrutinib treatment. The receptors derive from a human donor with chronic lymphocytic leukemia.

The rearrangement joins TRBV29-1 to TRBJ1-2; TRBD1 is a possible D gene (5 bases). Germline V lookup: CDR1 SQVTM, CDR2 ANQGSEA. V was pared by 3 bases and J by 6 bases, with 14 bases between. This CDR3 is 13 amino acids long. Here the CDR3 reads CSVDFRVGDGYTF. CDR3 coding DNA: TGCAGCGTTGACTTCAGGGTTGGAGATGGCTACACCTTC.

This clone was counted between two and nine times. The rearrangement links TRBV4-1 to TRBJ1-4, with unresolved D. Germline V gene sequence: CDR1 MGHRA, CDR2 YSYEKL. The CDR3 runs to 15 residues. Trimming cost V 1 base and J 4 bases, with 10 bases left between them. The CDR3 region is CASSQGPANNEKLFF. The CDR3 coding sequence is TGCGCCAGCAGCCAAGGCCCGGCAAATAATGAAAAACTGTTTTTT.

The CDR3 coding sequence is TGTGCCAGCAGCGGAACAACCGGGACAATCACCTTC. This translates into CASSGTTGTITF. The chain couples TRBV5-4 to TRBJ1-2, with a tentative D call TRBD1 (6 bases). V shed 4 bases and J shed 13 bases, with 17 bases lying between them. CDR3 length: 12 residues. CDR1 and CDR2 (germline): SGHNT, YYREEE (reference sequence).

This clone has more than one count but fewer than ten. This chain joins TRBV27 and TRBJ2-7; D is ambiguous. The germline V gene has CDR1 MNHEY and CDR2 SMNVEV (reference sequence). The CDR3 contains 14 residues. Trimming removed 5 bases from V and 0 bases from J, with 11 bases in between. Here the CDR3 reads CASSPSTVSYEQYF. The CDR3 DNA follows: TGTGCCAGCAGTCCCTCGACCGTCTCCTACGAGCAGTACTTC.

This chain joins TRBV7-6 and TRBJ2-3, with unresolved D. This CDR3 is built from 13 residues. From germline, CDR1 is SGHVS and CDR2 FNYEAQ. V shed 1 base and J shed 5 bases, with 7 bases lying between them. The CDR3 region is CASSLGFGDTQYF. DNA of the CDR3: TGTGCCAGCAGCTTAGGGTTCGGAGATACGCAGTATTTT.

J is TRBJ1-5 and V is TRBV2; D call uncertain. V lost 7 bases, J lost 0 bases, and 13 bases lay in between. CDR1 and CDR2 (germline): SNHLY, FYNNEI. The CDR3 extends over 15 amino acids. Written as DNA, the CDR3 is TGTGCCAGCACCCGAGAACTGATTAGCAATCAGCCCCAGCATTTT. Translated: CASTRELISNQPQHF.

The V gene is TRBV27, the J gene TRBJ2-7; the D gene could be TRBD1 or TRBD2 (6 bases each). Looked up from germline, CDR1 is MNHEY and CDR2 is SMNVEV (reference sequence). The V and J ends lost 5 bases and 4 bases respectively, with 18 bases between them. This CDR3 comprises 15 residues. CDR3 region: CASSPRGPSNYEQYF. The CDR3 bases are TGTGCCAGCAGTCCCCGGGGGCCCTCCAATTACGAGCAGTACTTC.

The rearrangement links TRBV29-1 to TRBJ1-2, with D tentatively TRBD1 (6 bases). CDR1 is SQVTM and CDR2 is ANQGSEA in the germline V gene. The CDR3 covers 10 residues. DNA of the CDR3: TGCAGAGAGACAGGAAACGGCTACACCTTC. Residues: CRETGNGYTF.

The V and J genes are TRBV19 and TRBJ1-4; 8 nucleotides agree with TRBD1. The CDR3 runs to 14 residues. Germline loops: CDR1 LNHDA, CDR2 SQIVND (reference sequence). J gave up 7 bases and V 5 bases, and 6 bases lay outside the gene matches. The CDR3 nucleotides are TGTGCCAGTAGTCCTCGGACAGGGCCTGAAAAACTGTTTTTT. It translates to CASSPRTGPEKLFF.

This clone has just a few counts. The V call is TRBV7-7, the J call TRBJ1-5; D gene unclear. V was cut by 3 bases and J by 5 bases, with 8 bases left in between. Germline lookup yields CDR1 SSHAT and CDR2 FNYEAQ (reference sequence). CDR3 size: 13 residues. The CDR3 coding sequence is TGTGCCAGCAGCTTGGGGAGGGATCAGCCCCAGCATTTT. This encodes CASSLGRDQPQHF.

The J gene is TRBJ2-2, the V gene TRBV7-9; TRBD2 matches at 10 bases. This CDR3 spans 17 amino acids. V shed 4 bases, J shed 5 bases, and the junction held 10 bases outside the gene matches. The germline gives CDR1 SEHNR, CDR2 FQNEAQ (reference sequence). In nucleotides, the CDR3 is TGTGCCAGCAGCTCGAAGGGGGGACTAGCGAGTACCGGGGAGCTGTTTTTT. Translated, it gives CASSSKGGLASTGELFF.

The gene calls are TRBV18 and TRBJ1-1, with a tentative D call TRBD1 (6 bases). Germline-derived CDR1 and CDR2 are KGHSH and LQKENI. This CDR3 has 14 residues. Trimming stripped 3 bases from V and 5 bases from J, with 13 bases between. CDR3 coding DNA: TGTGCCAGCTCACCGGGAACAGGGCGGACTGAAGCTTTCTTT. As protein: CASSPGTGRTEAFF.

The rearrangement uses TRBV7-8 and TRBJ2-5; 8 nucleotides line up with TRBD1. The DNA end is a closer match to TRBJ2-7, so the J assignment may be wrong. The length of the CDR3 is 15 residues. Per germline, CDR1 SGHVS and CDR2 FQNEAQ. CDR3 sequence: CASSLVSSGGAEQYF. DNA of the CDR3: TGTGCCAGCAGCTTAGTTTCGTCAGGGGGCGCCGAGCAGTACTTC.

V is TRBV5-6 and J is TRBJ1-4, with TRBD1 matching over 7 bases. The V gene end was trimmed by 4 bases and the J gene end by 0 bases; junction bases not matched to a gene: 12. Germline V CDR1 and CDR2: SGHDT, YYEEEE. The CDR3 totals 18 residues. The CDR3 bases are TGTGCCAGCAGCAGCCTTCGGGACAGATTAGCAACTAATGAAAAACTGTTTTTT. Translated: CASSSLRDRLATNEKLFF.

The chain combines TRBV11-2 with TRBJ2-1, with D possibly matching TRBD2 (7 bases). The CDR3 has 15 residues. Trimming removed 7 bases at V and 5 bases at J, with 18 bases between. Germline V gives CDR1 SGHAT, CDR2 FQNNGV. This chain's CDR3 is CASTKKGGADNEQFF. The CDR3 DNA reads TGTGCCAGCACCAAGAAGGGGGGGGCAGACAATGAGCAGTTCTTC. The variable domain in full, completed from reference TRBV11-2 and TRBJ2-1, reads EAGVAQSPRYKIIEKRQSVAFWCNPISGHATLYWYQQILGQGPKLLIQFQNNGVVDDSQLPKDRFSAERLKGVDSTLKIQPAKLEDSAVYLCASTKKGGADNEQFFGPGTRLTVL.

This clone was detected a few times. The chain has TRBV9 and TRBJ1-3; D not certain. The CDR3 extends over 13 amino acids. V lost 0 bases, J lost 8 bases, and 9 bases lay in between. The V gene's germline CDR1 is SGDLS and CDR2 YYNGEE. The CDR3 protein is CASSVADGYTIYF. DNA for the CDR3: TGTGCCAGCAGCGTAGCGGACGGCTACACCATATATTTT. The whole variable domain, remainder taken from reference TRBV9 and TRBJ1-3, is DSGVTQTPKHLITATGQRVTLRCSPRSGDLSVYWYQQSLDQGLQFLIQYYNGEERAKGNILERFSAQQFPDLHSELNLSSLELGDSALYFCASSVADGYTIYFGEGSWLTVV.

The rearrangement joins TRBV9 to TRBJ1-3; weak D call: TRBD1 (5 bases). V gave up 4 bases and J gave up 9 bases, with 17 bases separating them. The CDR3 covers 14 residues. Germline assignment: CDR1 SGDLS and CDR2 YYNGEE. The CDR3 region has the DNA TGTGCCAGCAGCCCCTGGGACCGGGGAGGCACCATATATTTT. Translation: CASSPWDRGGTIYF.

This chain connects TRBV19 to TRBJ2-6, with no clear D. The CDR3 totals 15 residues. The ends were cut back, 6 bases at V and 0 bases at J, with 9 bases in the middle. Germline-derived CDR1 and CDR2 are LNHDA and SQIVND (reference sequence). This CDR3 is CASRERLSGANVLTF. The CDR3 DNA reads as TGTGCCAGTAGAGAGAGACTCTCTGGGGCCAACGTCCTGACTTTC. The variable domain in full, completed from reference TRBV19 and TRBJ2-6, reads DGGITQSPKYLFRKEGQNVTLSCEQNLNHDAMYWYRQDPGQGLRLIYYSQIVNDFQKGDIAEGYSVSREKKESFPLTVTSAQKNPTAFYLCASRERLSGANVLTFGAGSRLTVL.

Details on this clone: The sample has other DNA sequences that encode this CDR3 too. This chain uses TRBV5-1 with TRBJ1-2; 9 positions agree with TRBD1. This CDR3 is built from 15 residues. Germline V gene sequence: CDR1 SGHRS, CDR2 YFSETQ. The ends lost 0 bases at V and 5 bases at J; junction bases unmatched: 5. CDR3 amino acids: CASSLGTGVGYGYTF. The CDR3 nucleotides read TGCGCCAGCAGCTTGGGGACAGGGGTAGGATATGGCTACACCTTC. The full variable domain, with the rest looked up from reference TRBV5-1 and TRBJ1-2, is KAGVTQTPRYLIKTRGQQVTLSCSPISGHRSVSWYQQTPGQGLQFLFEYFSETQRNKGNFPGRFSGRQFSNSRSEMNVSTLELGDSALYLCASSLGTGVGYGYTFGSGTRLTVV.